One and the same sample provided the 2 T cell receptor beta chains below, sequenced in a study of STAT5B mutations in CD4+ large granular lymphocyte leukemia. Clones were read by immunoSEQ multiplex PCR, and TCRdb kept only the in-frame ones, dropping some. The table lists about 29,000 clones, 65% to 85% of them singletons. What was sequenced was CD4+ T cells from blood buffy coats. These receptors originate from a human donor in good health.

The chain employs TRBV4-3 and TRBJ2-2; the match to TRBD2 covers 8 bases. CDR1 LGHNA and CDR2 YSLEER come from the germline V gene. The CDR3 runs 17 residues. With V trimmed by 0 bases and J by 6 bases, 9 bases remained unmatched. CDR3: CASSQDNAGGWAGELFF. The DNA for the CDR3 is TGCGCCAGCAGCCAAGATAATGCGGGGGGCTGGGCCGGGGAGCTGTTTTTT.

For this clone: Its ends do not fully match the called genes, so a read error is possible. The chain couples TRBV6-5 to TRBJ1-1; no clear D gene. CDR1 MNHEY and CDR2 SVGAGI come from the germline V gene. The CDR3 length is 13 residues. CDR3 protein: CAISYRSHTEAFF. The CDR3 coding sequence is TGTGCCATCAGTTATAGGTCTCACACTGAAGCTTTCTTT.